The present TCR beta chain was sequenced within a study of post-analysis software for immune sequencing data. Study-wide context: Recorded disease courses covered relapsing-remitting, secondary progressive and progressive-relapsing multiple sclerosis. Some patients had no subtype annotation. Points from the study as a whole: Comparison of patients with controls showed five TRBV segments more frequent in patients, TRBV5-6, TRBV5-1 and TRBV20-1 among them.

Prepared libraries of TCR beta cDNA carried unique molecular identifiers. MiXCR, applied by TCRdb to the PCR reads, yields one record per CDR3 protein. The sample consists of roughly 540,000 distinct CDR3 sequences, 30% to 40% of them appearing once. Remarks on this clonotype: Its antigen is not identified.

The germline V and J ends were trimmed by 1 base and 2 bases, with 9 bases remaining between them. The CDR3 has 14 residues. CDR1 and CDR2 from the germline V gene are SGHRS and YFSETQ. The sample was blood. The chain uses TRBV5-1 and TRBJ1-2; D gene uncertain. This clonotype was sampled from a girl under 18 with multiple sclerosis. This chain's CDR3 is CASSLLYGNYGYTF. The CDR3, as DNA: TGCGCCAGCAGCTTGCTCTACGGCAACTATGGCTACACCTTC.